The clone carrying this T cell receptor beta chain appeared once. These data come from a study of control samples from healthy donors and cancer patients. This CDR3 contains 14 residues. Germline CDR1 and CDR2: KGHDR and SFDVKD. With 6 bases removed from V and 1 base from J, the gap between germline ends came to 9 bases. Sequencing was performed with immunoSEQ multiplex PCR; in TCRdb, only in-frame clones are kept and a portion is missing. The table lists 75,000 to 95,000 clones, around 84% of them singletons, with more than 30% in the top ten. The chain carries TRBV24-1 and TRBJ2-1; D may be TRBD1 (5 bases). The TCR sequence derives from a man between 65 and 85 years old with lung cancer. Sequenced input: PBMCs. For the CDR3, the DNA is TGTGCCACCAGTCAGGGCGGTTCCTACAATGAGCAGTTCTTC. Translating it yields CATSQGGSYNEQFF.